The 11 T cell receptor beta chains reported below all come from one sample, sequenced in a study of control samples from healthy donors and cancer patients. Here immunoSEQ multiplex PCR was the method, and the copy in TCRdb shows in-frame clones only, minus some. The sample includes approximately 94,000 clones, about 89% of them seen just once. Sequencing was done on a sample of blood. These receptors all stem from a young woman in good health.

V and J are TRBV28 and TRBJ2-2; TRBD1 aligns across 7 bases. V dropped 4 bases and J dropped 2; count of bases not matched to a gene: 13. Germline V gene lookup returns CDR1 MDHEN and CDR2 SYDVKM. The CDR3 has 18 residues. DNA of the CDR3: TGTGCCAGCAGTTATGTCGGCCAGGGACAGTTTAACACCGGGGAGCTGTTTTTT. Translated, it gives CASSYVGQGQFNTGELFF.

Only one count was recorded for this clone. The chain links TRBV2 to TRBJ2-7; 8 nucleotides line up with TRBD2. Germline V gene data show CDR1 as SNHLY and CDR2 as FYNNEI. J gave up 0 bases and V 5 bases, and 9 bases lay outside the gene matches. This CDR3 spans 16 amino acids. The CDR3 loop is CASSPLSGSPSYEQYF. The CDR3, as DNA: TGTGCCAGCAGTCCCTTGAGCGGGAGTCCCTCCTACGAGCAGTACTTC.

CDR3 nucleotides: TGTGCCAGCAGCTTAGTGGCAATAGCGGGAGGCCCCTACGAGCAGTACTTC. It is translated as CASSLVAIAGGPYEQYF. The chain links TRBV11-2 to TRBJ2-7; 10 nucleotides agree with TRBD2. Germline V gives CDR1 SGHAT, CDR2 FQNNGV. V dropped 1 base and J dropped 2; count of bases not matched to a gene: 8. The CDR3 runs to 17 residues.

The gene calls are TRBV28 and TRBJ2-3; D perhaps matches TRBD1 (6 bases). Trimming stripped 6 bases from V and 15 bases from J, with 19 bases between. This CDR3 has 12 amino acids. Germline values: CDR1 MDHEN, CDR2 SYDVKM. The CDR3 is CASSAGTPTKYF. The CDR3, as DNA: TGTGCCAGCAGCGCCGGGACACCGACGAAATATTTT. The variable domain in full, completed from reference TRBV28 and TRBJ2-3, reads DVKVTQSSRYLVKRTGEKVFLECVQDMDHENMFWYRQDPGLGLRLIYFSYDVKMKEKGDIPEGYSVSREKKERFSLILESASTNQTSMYLCASSAGTPTKYFGPGTRLTVL.

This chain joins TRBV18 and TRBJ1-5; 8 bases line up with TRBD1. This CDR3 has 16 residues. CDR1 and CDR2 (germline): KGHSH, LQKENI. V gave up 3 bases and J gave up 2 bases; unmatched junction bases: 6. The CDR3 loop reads CASSPRQGQGNQPQHF. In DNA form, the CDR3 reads TGTGCCAGCTCACCCCGACAGGGGCAAGGCAATCAGCCCCAGCATTTT.

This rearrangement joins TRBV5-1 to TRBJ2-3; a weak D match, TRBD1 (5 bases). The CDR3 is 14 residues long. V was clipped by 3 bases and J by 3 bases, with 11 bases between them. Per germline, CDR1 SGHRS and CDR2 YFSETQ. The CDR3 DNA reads TGCGCCAGCAGCTCCCGGAAGGGGACAGATACGCAGTATTTT. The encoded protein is CASSSRKGTDTQYF.

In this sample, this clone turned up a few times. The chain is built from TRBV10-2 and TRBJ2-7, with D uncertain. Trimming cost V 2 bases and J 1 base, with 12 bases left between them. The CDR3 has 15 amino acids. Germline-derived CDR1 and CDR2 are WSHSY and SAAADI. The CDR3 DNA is TGCGCCAGCAGTGAGGGGGTTGACGGTTCCTACGAGCAGTACTTC. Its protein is CASSEGVDGSYEQYF.

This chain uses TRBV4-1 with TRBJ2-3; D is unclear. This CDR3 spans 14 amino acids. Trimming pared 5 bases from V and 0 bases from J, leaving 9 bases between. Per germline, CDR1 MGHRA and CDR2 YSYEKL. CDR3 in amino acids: CASSYSPSTDTQYF. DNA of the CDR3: TGCGCCAGCAGCTATAGTCCGAGCACAGATACGCAGTATTTT.

In DNA form, the CDR3 reads TGTGCCAGCAGCTTGTTTTTGTTAGGGGATGGCAATCAGCCCCAGCATTTT. It is translated as CASSLFLLGDGNQPQHF. The V gene is TRBV5-5, the J gene TRBJ1-5, with D perhaps TRBD1 (5 bases). Germline loops: CDR1 SGHKS, CDR2 YYEKEE (reference sequence). The V and J ends lost 1 base and 2 bases respectively, with 16 bases between them. The CDR3 has 17 residues.

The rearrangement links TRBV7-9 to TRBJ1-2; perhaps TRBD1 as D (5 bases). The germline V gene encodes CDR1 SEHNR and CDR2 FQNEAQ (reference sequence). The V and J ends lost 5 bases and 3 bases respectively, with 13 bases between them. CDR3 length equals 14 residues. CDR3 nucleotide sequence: TGTGCCAGCAGCGCGTCGGGACGGTACTATGGCTACACCTTC. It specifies CASSASGRYYGYTF.

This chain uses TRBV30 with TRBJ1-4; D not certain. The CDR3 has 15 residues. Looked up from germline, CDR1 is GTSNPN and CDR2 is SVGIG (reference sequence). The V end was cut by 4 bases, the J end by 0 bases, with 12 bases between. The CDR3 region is CAWTFGISTNEKLFF. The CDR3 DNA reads TGTGCCTGGACGTTTGGAATCTCAACTAATGAAAAACTGTTTTTT.